What follows are 30 T cell receptor beta chains derived from one specimen sequenced in a study of blood T cell repertoires in COVID-19 (dated by TCRdb to 2018 to 2020). Libraries came from the immunoSEQ multiplex PCR assay. The table was pulled from immuneACCESS by TCRdb, which kept in-frame rearrangements only. Such tables lose some clones; where checked, under half of the loss comes from unresolved V genes, and the rest has no known cause. In all, the sample holds about 220,000 clones, and around 85% of those were seen once. Roughly 1.3% of the sample is taken by the ten largest. The sequenced sample consisted of PBMCs or T cells enriched from blood (not recorded which). The receptors here all came from a woman aged 35 to 49 with acute COVID-19.

The chain employs TRBV3-1 (or the pseudogene TRBV3-2) and TRBJ1-1; 11 bases agree with TRBD1. The CDR3 is 13 residues long. V lost 7 bases, J lost 11 bases, and 9 bases stayed unmatched. Per germline, CDR1 LGHDT and CDR2 YNNKEL (reference sequence). CDR3 nucleotide sequence: TGTGCCAGCACCCCAGGGACAGGGGGATATGCTTTCTTT. Protein sequence: CASTPGTGGYAFF.

The V gene is TRBV3-1 (or the pseudogene TRBV3-2), the J gene TRBJ1-4; 7 positions agree with TRBD1. The CDR3 contains 14 residues. Germline V gene sequence: CDR1 LGHDT, CDR2 YNNKEL (reference sequence). V was pared by 7 bases and J by 4 bases, with 6 bases of the junction left unmatched. This CDR3 is CASTAGQYNEKLFF. CDR3 sequence (DNA): TGTGCCAGCACCGCGGGACAGTATAATGAAAAACTGTTTTTT.

The chain has TRBV13 and TRBJ1-3; 8 bases are shared with TRBD1. Germline V lookup: CDR1 PRHDT, CDR2 FYEKMQ (reference sequence). J lost 3 bases, V lost 5 bases, and 6 bases had no gene match. This CDR3 is 15 amino acids long. CDR3 loop: CASSIRGRGGNTIYF. The CDR3 region has the DNA TGTGCCAGCAGCATCAGGGGGCGCGGTGGAAACACCATATATTTT.

The V call is TRBV3-1 (or the pseudogene TRBV3-2), the J call TRBJ2-7; TRBD1 aligns across 8 bases. The junction had 4 bases not matched to a gene; V was cut back by 1 base and J by 2 bases. CDR1 and CDR2 (germline): LGHDT, YNNKEL (reference sequence). The CDR3 spans 15 residues. Here the CDR3 DNA reads TGTGCCAGCAGCCAAGCCGGGACAGGACCCTACGAGCAGTACTTC. Its protein is CASSQAGTGPYEQYF.

The CDR3 coding sequence is TGTGCCAGCAGCCCGGGCGGAAGGGGCGATGAGACAGATACGCAGTATTTT. Translated: CASSPGGRGDETDTQYF. The chain employs TRBV9 and TRBJ2-3, with TRBD1 as a possible D gene (5 bases). The germline gives CDR1 SGDLS, CDR2 YYNGEE. The CDR3 runs to 17 residues. V shed 4 bases and J shed 3 bases, with 21 bases lying between them.

The rearrangement uses TRBV29-1 and TRBJ2-7; TRBD1 aligns across 9 bases. V shed 6 bases, J shed 4 bases, and the junction held 13 bases outside the gene matches. The germline V gene encodes CDR1 SQVTM and CDR2 ANQGSEA. The CDR3 sequence is 15 residues long. The CDR3 coding sequence is TGCAGCGTCTTCAAAACCGGGACAGGGAAATACGAGCAGTACTTC. This codes for CSVFKTGTGKYEQYF.

The chain employs TRBV2 and TRBJ1-4, with D possibly being TRBD1 (5 bases). V gave up 5 bases and J gave up 4 bases, with 11 bases separating them. Germline assignment: CDR1 SNHLY and CDR2 FYNNEI. This CDR3 is built from 14 residues. The CDR3: CASSIGRGNEKLFF. The CDR3 DNA follows: TGTGCCAGCAGTATTGGGAGGGGTAATGAAAAACTGTTTTTT.

V and J are TRBV30 and TRBJ2-1; no clear D gene. This CDR3 is 16 amino acids long. V lost 2 bases and J lost 4, with 18 bases in between. Germline CDR1 is GTSNPN and CDR2 is SVGIG (reference sequence). CDR3 DNA sequence: TGTGCCTGGAGTCCCATAAGGCAGGTTCTATACAATGAGCAGTTCTTC. Translated: CAWSPIRQVLYNEQFF. The whole variable domain, remainder taken from reference TRBV30 and TRBJ2-1, is SQTIHQWPATLVQPVGSPLSLECTVEGTSNPNLYWYRQAAGRGLQLLFYSVGIGQISSEVPQNLSASRPQDRQFILSSKKLLLSDSGFYLCAWSPIRQVLYNEQFFGPGTRLTVL.

This clone was seen more than once but under ten times. The rearrangement uses TRBV7-2 and TRBJ1-1, with 8 bases identical to TRBD1. CDR1 SGHTA and CDR2 FQGNSA come from the germline V gene. Losses at the gene ends were 1 base for V and 5 bases for J; bases not matched to a gene: 6. The CDR3 is 15 amino acids. The CDR3 loop reads CASSLVGTGGTEAFF. CDR3 DNA: TGTGCCAGCAGCTTAGTTGGGACAGGAGGGACTGAAGCTTTCTTT.

The chain uses TRBV10-3 and TRBJ2-3; 13 nucleotides line up with TRBD2. CDR3 length: 18 residues. Germline V gene sequence: CDR1 ENHRY, CDR2 SYGVKD. The V segment lost 0 bases and the J segment 4 bases; nucleotides outside the gene matches: 7. The CDR3 protein is CAISESGLAGEFADTQYF. The CDR3 DNA reads TGTGCCATCAGTGAGTCCGGACTAGCGGGGGAGTTCGCAGATACGCAGTATTTT.

This chain joins TRBV19 and TRBJ1-1, with D tentatively TRBD1 (6 bases). Trimming cost V 1 base and J 5 bases, with 11 bases left between them. CDR3 length: 14 residues. The germline gives CDR1 LNHDA, CDR2 SQIVND (reference sequence). As DNA, the CDR3 is TGTGCCAGTAGTATAGGTTACCAGGGGACTGAAGCTTTCTTT. Residues: CASSIGYQGTEAFF.

The genes are TRBV24-1 and TRBJ2-1; 8 bases map to TRBD1. This CDR3 is built from 15 residues. V shed 3 bases and J 8 bases; nucleotides not matched to a gene: 8. Germline CDR1 reads KGHDR; CDR2 reads SFDVKD. CDR3 sequence reads: CATSDTRTGFYEQFF. CDR3 in DNA: TGTGCCACCAGTGATACCCGGACAGGGTTTTATGAGCAGTTCTTC.

The rearrangement joins TRBV11-2 to TRBJ1-2, with D maybe TRBD1 (5 bases). CDR1 is SGHAT and CDR2 is FQNNGV in the germline V gene. V lost 4 bases and J 2 bases, leaving 17 bases between the germline ends. This CDR3 spans 16 amino acids. In nucleotides, the CDR3 is TGTGCCAGCAGCTCAGACCAGGGACTGCCGAACTATGGCTACACCTTC. It translates to CASSSDQGLPNYGYTF.

The rearrangement uses TRBV6-2 or TRBV6-3 and TRBJ1-2; D possibly corresponds to TRBD1 (5 bases). V was pared by 0 bases and J by 8 bases, with 19 bases between. The CDR3 runs 16 residues. Germline values: CDR1 MNHEY, CDR2 SVGEGT. The CDR3 DNA reads TGTGCCAGCAGTTACTCGGCGGGACTCAATAGGGGCGGCTACACCTTC. Translating it yields CASSYSAGLNRGGYTF.

The J gene is TRBJ2-4, the V gene TRBV11-2; TRBD2 matches 7 bases. The CDR3 covers 14 residues. V shed 5 bases, J shed 6 bases, and the junction held 7 bases outside the gene matches. CDR1 and CDR2 from the germline V gene are SGHAT and FQNNGV. Written as DNA, the CDR3 is TGTGCCAGCAGCCCGCTTGGGAGGGGAAACATTCAGTACTTC. Its protein is CASSPLGRGNIQYF.

This chain connects TRBV28 to TRBJ2-2; D uncertain. V shed 5 bases and J shed 1 base, with 8 bases lying between them. Per the germline V gene, CDR1 is MDHEN and CDR2 is SYDVKM. The CDR3 consists of 14 residues. Written as DNA, the CDR3 is TGTGCCAGCAGTGGAGTTCTGAACACCGGGGAGCTGTTTTTT. This gives the protein CASSGVLNTGELFF.

This rearrangement joins TRBV4-3 to TRBJ2-4, with D perhaps TRBD2 (5 bases). The V end lost 0 bases, the J end lost 0 bases, and 15 bases lay between the germline ends. CDR1 is LGHNA and CDR2 is YSLEER in the germline V gene. The CDR3 is made up of 18 amino acids. The CDR3: CASSQDVPGSLAKNIQYF. The CDR3, as DNA: TGCGCCAGCAGCCAAGATGTCCCGGGGTCACTAGCCAAAAACATTCAGTACTTC.

This chain links TRBV27 with TRBJ1-4, with 10 bases lining up with TRBD1. The germline CDR1 and CDR2 sequences are MNHEY and SMNVEV (reference sequence). V lost 2 bases to trimming and J lost 8 bases; unmatched junction nucleotides: 8. This CDR3 is 16 amino acids long. CDR3 in amino acids: CASSLNYAGQGEKLFF. CDR3 nucleotides: TGTGCCAGCAGTTTAAACTACGCGGGACAGGGGGAAAAACTGTTTTTT. The full variable domain, rest sourced from reference TRBV27 and TRBJ1-4, is EAQVTQNPRYLITVTGKKLTVTCSQNMNHEYMSWYRQDPGLGLRQIYYSMNVEVTDKGDVPEGYKVSRKEKRNFPLILESPSPNQTSLYFCASSLNYAGQGEKLFFGSGTQLSVL.

This clone was seen only once. This chain uses TRBV2 with TRBJ1-4, with 7 positions matching TRBD1. Trimming at V came to 5 bases and at J to 8 bases, leaving 5 bases not matched to a gene. The CDR3 consists of 13 residues. Per the germline V gene, CDR1 is SNHLY and CDR2 is FYNNEI. For the CDR3, the DNA is TGTGCCAGCAGTCAGGGGGTCCAGGAAAAACTGTTTTTT. Its protein is CASSQGVQEKLFF.

This clone was recorded many times. The chain joins TRBV11-2 to TRBJ1-3; D gene uncertain. The CDR3 runs 14 residues. Germline V gene lookup returns CDR1 SGHAT and CDR2 FQNNGV. Deletions cut 5 bases from V and 0 bases from J, with 8 bases between. CDR3 in DNA: TGTGCCAGCAGCGCGTACAGCTCTGGAAACACCATATATTTT. As protein: CASSAYSSGNTIYF.

The chain employs TRBV28 and TRBJ1-2; D might be TRBD1 (6 bases). The ends were cut back, 5 bases at V and 5 bases at J, with 18 bases in the middle. This CDR3 contains 15 residues. Germline CDR1 and CDR2: MDHEN and SYDVKM. In DNA form, the CDR3 reads TGTGCCAGCAGTAGGGGGAGGGCAAGTTTTTATGGCTACACCTTC. Translation gives CASSRGRASFYGYTF.

The chain recombines TRBV5-1 with TRBJ1-1; D is unclear. The CDR3 is made up of 11 amino acids. Trimming stripped 4 bases from V and 8 bases from J, with 9 bases between. Germline V gives CDR1 SGHRS, CDR2 YFSETQ. The CDR3 nucleotides are TGCGCCAGCAGCGAGGGTTTCGAAGCTTTCTTT. Protein sequence: CASSEGFEAFF.

V is TRBV9 and J is TRBJ1-4, with TRBD1 matching over 7 bases. Trimming took 3 bases from V and 7 from J; bases not matched to a gene: 12. CDR3 length: 16 amino acids. Germline lookup yields CDR1 SGDLS and CDR2 YYNGEE. The CDR3 bases are TGTGCCAGCAGCGCATCAACAGGGGCTGGGGGTGAAAAACTGTTTTTT. Translated: CASSASTGAGGEKLFF.

The chain joins TRBV29-1 to TRBJ1-2, with D maybe TRBD1 (6 bases). V gave up 0 bases and J gave up 0 bases, with 17 bases separating them. Germline CDR1 is SQVTM and CDR2 is ANQGSEA. The CDR3 consists of 17 residues. For the CDR3, the DNA is TGCAGCGTTGAAGAAGGGTTTGGGACAAGGGCTAACTATGGCTACACCTTC. This gives the protein CSVEEGFGTRANYGYTF.

The rearrangement joins TRBV5-4 to TRBJ2-5; 7 bases map to TRBD1. This CDR3 has 15 amino acids. Unmatched junction bases numbered 8, after V lost 2 bases and J lost 4 bases. CDR1 and CDR2 (germline): SGHNT, YYREEE (reference sequence). CDR3 coding DNA: TGTGCCAGCAGCTTCGGTGGACAGGCTGGAGAGACCCAGTACTTC. As protein: CASSFGGQAGETQYF.

In nucleotides, the CDR3 is TGTGCCAGCCGAGGACAGGGGGGGACCTACAATGAGCAGTTCTTC. Translating gives CASRGQGGTYNEQFF. This rearrangement joins TRBV3-1 (or the pseudogene TRBV3-2) to TRBJ2-1, with 10 nucleotides matching TRBD1. Looked up from germline, CDR1 is LGHDT and CDR2 is YNNKEL (reference sequence). The CDR3 runs 15 residues. Trimming took 8 bases from V and 2 from J; bases not matched to a gene: 6.

The chain employs TRBV11-3 and TRBJ2-3, with 8 bases lining up with TRBD2. In germline, CDR1 is SGHNT, CDR2 YENEEA. The CDR3 runs 15 residues. Losses at the gene ends were 1 base for V and 4 bases for J; bases not matched to a gene: 4. The CDR3 sequence: CASSLVPSGSDTQYF. The CDR3 nucleotides read TGTGCCAGCAGCTTAGTTCCTAGCGGGTCAGATACGCAGTATTTT.

V usage is TRBV5-1 and J usage is TRBJ1-6, with 11 bases aligning to TRBD1. CDR1 and CDR2 (germline): SGHRS, YFSETQ. The V and J ends lost 4 bases and 9 bases, in that order; junction bases with no gene match: 3. There are 14 residues in the CDR3. The CDR3 region is CASSRGTGGSPLHF. Here the CDR3 DNA reads TGCGCCAGCAGCCGGGGGACAGGGGGTTCACCCCTCCACTTT.

This chain connects TRBV6-5 to TRBJ2-7; weak D call: TRBD1 (5 bases). Germline CDR1 MNHEY, CDR2 SVGAGI. This CDR3 contains 15 residues. V lost 0 bases, J lost 7 bases, and 16 bases lay in between. CDR3 protein: CASSYSNRQRGEQYF. DNA for the CDR3: TGTGCCAGCAGTTACTCGAACAGGCAGCGAGGAGAGCAGTACTTC.

This chain uses TRBV27 with TRBJ2-5; D is possibly TRBD2 (6 bases). V lost 4 bases and J lost 4, with 22 bases in between. The CDR3 spans 17 residues. The germline gives CDR1 MNHEY, CDR2 SMNVEV (reference sequence). In nucleotides, the CDR3 is TGTGCCAGCAGTTATTGGGGTGGCGGGACGCTCCGAGAGACCCAGTACTTC. Translation: CASSYWGGGTLRETQYF.